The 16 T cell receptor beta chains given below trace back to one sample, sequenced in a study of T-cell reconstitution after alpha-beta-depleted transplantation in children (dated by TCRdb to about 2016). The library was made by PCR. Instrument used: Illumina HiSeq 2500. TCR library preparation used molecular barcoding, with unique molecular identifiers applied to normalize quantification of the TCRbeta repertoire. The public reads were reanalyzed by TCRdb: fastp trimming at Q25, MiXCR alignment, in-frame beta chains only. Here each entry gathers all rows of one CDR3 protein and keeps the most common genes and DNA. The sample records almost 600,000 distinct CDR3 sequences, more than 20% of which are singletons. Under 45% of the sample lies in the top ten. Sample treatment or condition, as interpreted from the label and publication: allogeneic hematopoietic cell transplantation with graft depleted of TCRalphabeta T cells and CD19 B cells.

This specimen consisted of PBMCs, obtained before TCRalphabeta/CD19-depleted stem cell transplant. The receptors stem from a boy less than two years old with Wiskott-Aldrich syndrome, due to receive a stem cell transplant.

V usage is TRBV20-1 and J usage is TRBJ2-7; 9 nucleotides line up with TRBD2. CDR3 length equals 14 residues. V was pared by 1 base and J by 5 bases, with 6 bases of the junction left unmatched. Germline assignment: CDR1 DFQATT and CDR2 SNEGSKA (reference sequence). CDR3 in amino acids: CSARGGSGSDEQYF. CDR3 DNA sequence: TGCAGTGCTAGAGGAGGTAGCGGGAGTGACGAGCAGTACTTC.

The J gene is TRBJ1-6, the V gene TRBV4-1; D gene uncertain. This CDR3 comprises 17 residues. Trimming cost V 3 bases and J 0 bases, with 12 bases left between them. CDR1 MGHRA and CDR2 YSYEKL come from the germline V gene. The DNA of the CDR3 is TGCGCCAGCAGCCATCAACGGGTTAGCTCCTATAATTCACCCCTCCACTTT. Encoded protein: CASSHQRVSSYNSPLHF.

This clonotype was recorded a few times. The CDR3 spells CASSWRQGAYEQYF. The CDR3 DNA reads TGTGCCAGCAGTTGGAGACAGGGGGCCTACGAGCAGTACTTC. This chain links TRBV6-5 with TRBJ2-7; the match to TRBD1 covers 9 bases. The V gene's germline CDR1 is MNHEY and CDR2 SVGAGI. Trimming took 4 bases from V and 2 from J; bases not matched to a gene: 3. The CDR3 length is 14 residues.

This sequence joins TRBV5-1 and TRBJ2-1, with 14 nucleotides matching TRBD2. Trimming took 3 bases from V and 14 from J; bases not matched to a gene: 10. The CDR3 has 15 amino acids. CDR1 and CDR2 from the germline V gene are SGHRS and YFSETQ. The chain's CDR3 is CASSSPGTSGRKEFF. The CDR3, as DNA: TGCGCCAGCAGCTCCCCCGGGACTAGCGGGAGAAAGGAGTTCTTC.

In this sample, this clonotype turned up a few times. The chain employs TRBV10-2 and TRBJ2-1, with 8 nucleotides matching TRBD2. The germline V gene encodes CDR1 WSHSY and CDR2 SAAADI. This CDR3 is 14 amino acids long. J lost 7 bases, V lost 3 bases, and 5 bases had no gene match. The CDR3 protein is CASSESGRGNEQFF. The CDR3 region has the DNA TGCGCCAGCAGTGAAAGCGGGAGAGGGAATGAGCAGTTCTTC.

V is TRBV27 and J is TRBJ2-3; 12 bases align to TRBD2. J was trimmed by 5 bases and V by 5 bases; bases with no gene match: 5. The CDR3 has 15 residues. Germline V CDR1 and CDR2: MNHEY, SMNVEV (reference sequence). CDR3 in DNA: TGTGCCAGCAGTCGACTAGCGGGAGCTGGAGATACGCAGTATTTT. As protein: CASSRLAGAGDTQYF.

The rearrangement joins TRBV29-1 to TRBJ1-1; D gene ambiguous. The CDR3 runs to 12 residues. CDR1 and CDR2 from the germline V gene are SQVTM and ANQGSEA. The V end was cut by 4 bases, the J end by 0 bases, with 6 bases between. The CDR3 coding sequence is TGCAGCGTTGGACACCTGAACACTGAAGCTTTCTTT. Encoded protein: CSVGHLNTEAFF.

CDR3 region: CASSKTDLSNQPQHF. The CDR3 DNA is TGTGCCAGCTCAAAGACAGACCTTAGCAATCAGCCCCAGCATTTT. The chain links TRBV10-3 to TRBJ1-5; D possibly corresponds to TRBD1 (5 bases). Trimming shortened V by 10 bases and J by 0 bases, and 16 bases separated the two germline ends. This CDR3 has 15 residues. Per the germline V gene, CDR1 is ENHRY and CDR2 is SYGVKD.

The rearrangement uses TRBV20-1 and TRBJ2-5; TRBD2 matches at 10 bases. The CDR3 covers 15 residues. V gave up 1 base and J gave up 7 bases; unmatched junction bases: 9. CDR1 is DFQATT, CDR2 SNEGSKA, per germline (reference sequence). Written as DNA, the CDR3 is TGCAGTGCTAGAGGTGGGACTAGCGTAGTGGGGACCCAGTACTTC. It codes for CSARGGTSVVGTQYF.

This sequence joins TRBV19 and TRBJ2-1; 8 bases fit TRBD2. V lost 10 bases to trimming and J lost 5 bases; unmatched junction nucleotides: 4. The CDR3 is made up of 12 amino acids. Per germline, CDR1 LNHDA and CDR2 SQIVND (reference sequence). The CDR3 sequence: CATLAGHNEQFF. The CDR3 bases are TGTGCCACGTTAGCGGGGCACAATGAGCAGTTCTTC.

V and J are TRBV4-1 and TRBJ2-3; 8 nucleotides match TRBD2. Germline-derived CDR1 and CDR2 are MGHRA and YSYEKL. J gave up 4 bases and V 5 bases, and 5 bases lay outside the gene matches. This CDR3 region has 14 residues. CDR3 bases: TGCGCCAGCAGCACGGGAGGGGCCGCAGATACGCAGTATTTT. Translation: CASSTGGAADTQYF.

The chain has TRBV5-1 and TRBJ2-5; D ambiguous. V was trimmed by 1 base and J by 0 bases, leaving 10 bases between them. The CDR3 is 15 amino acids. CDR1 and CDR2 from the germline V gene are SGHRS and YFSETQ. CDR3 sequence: CASSLQRPYQETQYF. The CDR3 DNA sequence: TGCGCCAGCAGCTTGCAGCGCCCATACCAAGAGACCCAGTACTTC.

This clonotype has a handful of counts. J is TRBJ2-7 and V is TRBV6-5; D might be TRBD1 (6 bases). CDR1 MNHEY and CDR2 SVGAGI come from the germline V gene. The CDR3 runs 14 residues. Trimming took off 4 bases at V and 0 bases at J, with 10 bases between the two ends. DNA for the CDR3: TGTGCCAGCAGTTTCCGGGACACCTCCTACGAGCAGTACTTC. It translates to CASSFRDTSYEQYF.

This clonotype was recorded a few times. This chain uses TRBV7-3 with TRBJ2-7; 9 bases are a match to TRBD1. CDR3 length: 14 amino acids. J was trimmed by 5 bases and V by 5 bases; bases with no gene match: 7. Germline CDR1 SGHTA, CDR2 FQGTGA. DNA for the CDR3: TGTGCCAGCAGCCCGACAGGGGGGAGCCACGAGCAGTACTTC. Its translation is CASSPTGGSHEQYF.

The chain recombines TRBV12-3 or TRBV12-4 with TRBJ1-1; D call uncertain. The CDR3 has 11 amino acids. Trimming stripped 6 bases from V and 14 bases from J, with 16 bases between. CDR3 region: CASRTAERIFF. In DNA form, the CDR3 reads TGTGCCAGCAGGACCGCCGAGCGGATATTCTTT.

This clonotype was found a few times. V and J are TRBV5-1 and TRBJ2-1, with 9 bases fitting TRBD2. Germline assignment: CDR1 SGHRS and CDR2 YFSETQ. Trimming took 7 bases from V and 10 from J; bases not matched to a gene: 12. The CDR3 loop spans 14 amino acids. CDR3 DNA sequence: TGCGCCAGCGGTCCCCTAGCGGGATCTCAAGAGCAGTTCTTC. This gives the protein CASGPLAGSQEQFF.